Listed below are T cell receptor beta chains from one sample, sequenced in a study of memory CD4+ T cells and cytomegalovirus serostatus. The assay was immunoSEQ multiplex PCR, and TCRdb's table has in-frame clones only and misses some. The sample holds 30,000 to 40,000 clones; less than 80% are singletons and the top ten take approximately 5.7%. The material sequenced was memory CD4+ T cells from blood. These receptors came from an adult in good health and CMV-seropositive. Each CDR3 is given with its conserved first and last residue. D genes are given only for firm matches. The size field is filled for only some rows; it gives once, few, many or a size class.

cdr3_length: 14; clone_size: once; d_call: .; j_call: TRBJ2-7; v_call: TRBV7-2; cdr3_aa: CASSLNPGTGEQYF; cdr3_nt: TGTGCCAGCAGCTTAAATCCAGGGACGGGCGAGCAGTACTTC
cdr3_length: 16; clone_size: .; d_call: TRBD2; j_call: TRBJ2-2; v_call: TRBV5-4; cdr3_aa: CASSGLAGGPTGELFF; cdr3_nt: TGTGCCAGCAGCGGACTAGCGGGGGGGCCAACCGGGGAGCTGTTTTTT
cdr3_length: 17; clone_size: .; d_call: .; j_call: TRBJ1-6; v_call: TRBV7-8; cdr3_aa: CASSLGTGGAYNSPLHF; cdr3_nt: TGTGCCAGCAGCTTAGGTACCGGTGGTGCCTATAATTCACCCCTCCACTTT
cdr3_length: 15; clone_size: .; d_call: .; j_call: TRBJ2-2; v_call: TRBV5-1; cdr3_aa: CASSFRAGDTGELFF; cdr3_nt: TGCGCCAGCAGCTTCAGGGCAGGGGACACCGGGGAGCTGTTTTTT
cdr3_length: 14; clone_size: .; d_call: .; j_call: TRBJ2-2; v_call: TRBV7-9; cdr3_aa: CASSGRAVAGELFF; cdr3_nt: TGTGCCAGCAGTGGACGGGCGGTCGCCGGGGAGCTGTTTTTT
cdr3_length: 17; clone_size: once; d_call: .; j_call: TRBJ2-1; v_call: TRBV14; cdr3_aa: CASSPRTALNSYNEQFF; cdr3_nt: TGTGCCAGCAGCCCTAGGACAGCTTTAAACTCCTACAATGAGCAGTTCTTC
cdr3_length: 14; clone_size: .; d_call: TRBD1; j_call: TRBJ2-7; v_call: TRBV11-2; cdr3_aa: CASSLMTGVYEQYF; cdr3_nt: TGTGCCAGCAGCCTAATGACAGGGGTCTACGAGCAGTACTTC
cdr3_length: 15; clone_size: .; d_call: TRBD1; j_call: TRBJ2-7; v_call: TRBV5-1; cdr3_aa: CASSLAETGGYEQYF; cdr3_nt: TGCGCCAGCAGCTTGGCCGAAACAGGGGGCTACGAGCAGTACTTC
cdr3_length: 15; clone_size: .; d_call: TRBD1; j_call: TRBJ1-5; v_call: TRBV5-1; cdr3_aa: CASSLAGQGSQPQHF; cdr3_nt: TGCGCCAGCAGCTTGGCGGGACAGGGATCTCAGCCCCAGCATTTT
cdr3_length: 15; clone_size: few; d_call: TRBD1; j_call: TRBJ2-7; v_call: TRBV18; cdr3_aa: CASSQRGQVSYEQYF; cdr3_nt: TGTGCCAGCTCGCAGAGGGGACAGGTCTCCTACGAGCAGTACTTC
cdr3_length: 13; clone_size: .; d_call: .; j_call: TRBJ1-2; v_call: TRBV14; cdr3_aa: CASSLQGPYGYTF; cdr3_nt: TGTGCCAGCAGCCTGCAGGGACCCTATGGCTACACCTTC
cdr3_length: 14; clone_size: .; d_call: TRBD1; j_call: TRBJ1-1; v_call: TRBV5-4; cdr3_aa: CASSGDRVNTEAFF; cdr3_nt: TGTGCCAGCAGCGGGGACAGGGTGAACACTGAAGCTTTCTTT
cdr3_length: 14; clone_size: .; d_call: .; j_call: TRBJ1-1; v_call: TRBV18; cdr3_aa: CASSYGLSGTEAFF; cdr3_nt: TGTGCCAGCTCATACGGGCTTTCGGGCACTGAAGCTTTCTTT
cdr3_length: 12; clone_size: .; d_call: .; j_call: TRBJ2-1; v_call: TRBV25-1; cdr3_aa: CASSDQPYKQFF; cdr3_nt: TGTGCCAGCAGTGACCAACCGTATAAGCAGTTCTTC
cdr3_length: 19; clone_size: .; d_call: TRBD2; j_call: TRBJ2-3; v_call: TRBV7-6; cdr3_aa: CASRQRPGLAGGGTDTQYF; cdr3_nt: TGTGCCAGCAGGCAACGCCCGGGACTAGCGGGAGGTGGCACAGATACGCAGTATTTT
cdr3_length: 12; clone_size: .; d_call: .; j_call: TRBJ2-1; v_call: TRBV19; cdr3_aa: CASSPGLDEQFF; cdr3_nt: TGTGCCAGTAGTCCAGGTTTGGATGAGCAGTTCTTC
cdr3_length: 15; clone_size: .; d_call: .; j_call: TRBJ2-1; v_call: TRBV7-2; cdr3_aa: CASSLVAFPGNEQFF; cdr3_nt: TGTGCCAGCAGCTTAGTTGCCTTCCCGGGGAATGAGCAGTTCTTC
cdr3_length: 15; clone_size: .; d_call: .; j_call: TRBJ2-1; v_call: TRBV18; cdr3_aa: CASSPPSKSYNEQFF; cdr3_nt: TGTGCCAGCTCACCACCGAGTAAGTCCTACAATGAGCAGTTCTTC
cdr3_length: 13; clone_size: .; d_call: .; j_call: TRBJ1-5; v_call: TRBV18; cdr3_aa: CASFEGLNQPQHF; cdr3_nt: TGTGCCAGCTTCGAGGGGCTCAATCAGCCCCAGCATTTT
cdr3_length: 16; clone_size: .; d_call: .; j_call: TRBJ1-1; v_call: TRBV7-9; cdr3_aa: CASSLGDTVENQAAFF; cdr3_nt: TGTGCCAGCAGCTTAGGGGACACGGTGGAGAATCAAGCAGCTTTCTTT
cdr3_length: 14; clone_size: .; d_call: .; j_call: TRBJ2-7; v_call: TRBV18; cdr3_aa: CASSDGSRGYEQYF; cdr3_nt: TGTGCCAGCTCGGACGGGTCGAGAGGTTACGAGCAGTACTTC
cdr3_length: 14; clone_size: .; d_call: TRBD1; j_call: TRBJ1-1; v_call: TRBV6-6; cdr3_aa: CASSSRTGGTEAFF; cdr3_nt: TGTGCCAGCAGCTCTAGGACAGGGGGCACTGAAGCTTTCTTT
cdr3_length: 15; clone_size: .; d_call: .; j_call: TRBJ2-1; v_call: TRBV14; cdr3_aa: CASSQGVAVYNEQFF; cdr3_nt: TGTGCCAGCAGCCAAGGGGTGGCAGTCTACAATGAGCAGTTCTTC
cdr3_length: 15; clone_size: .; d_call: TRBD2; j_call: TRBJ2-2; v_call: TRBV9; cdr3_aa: CASSSSGSPPGELFF; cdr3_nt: TGTGCCAGCAGCTCTAGCGGGAGTCCCCCCGGGGAGCTGTTTTTT
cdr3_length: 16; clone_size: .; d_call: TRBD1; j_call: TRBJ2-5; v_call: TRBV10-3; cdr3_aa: CAISAGQGLIEETQYF; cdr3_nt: TGTGCCATCAGTGCGGGACAGGGGTTGATTGAAGAGACCCAGTACTTC
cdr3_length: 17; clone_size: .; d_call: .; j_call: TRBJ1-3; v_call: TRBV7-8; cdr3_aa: CASSLRGSGSSGNTIYF; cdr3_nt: TGTGCCAGCAGCTTAAGGGGATCAGGGAGCTCTGGAAACACCATATATTTT
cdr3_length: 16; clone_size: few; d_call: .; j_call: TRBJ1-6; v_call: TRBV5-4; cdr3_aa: CASSLGGRTYNSPLHF; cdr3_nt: TGTGCCAGCAGCTTGGGGGGGCGCACCTATAATTCACCCCTCCACTTT
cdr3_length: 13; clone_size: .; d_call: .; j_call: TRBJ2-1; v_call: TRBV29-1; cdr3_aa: CSVSVNTGGEQFF; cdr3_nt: TGCAGCGTTTCAGTTAATACGGGCGGTGAGCAGTTCTTC
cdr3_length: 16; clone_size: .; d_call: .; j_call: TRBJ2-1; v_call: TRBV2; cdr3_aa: CASSKGQSSSYNEQFF; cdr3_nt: TGTGCCAGCAGTAAAGGACAGTCGAGCTCCTACAATGAGCAGTTCTTC
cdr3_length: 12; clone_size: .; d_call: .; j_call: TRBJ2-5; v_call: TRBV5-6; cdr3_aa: CASSLRWETQYF; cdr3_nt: TGTGCCAGCAGCTTGAGGTGGGAGACCCAGTACTTC
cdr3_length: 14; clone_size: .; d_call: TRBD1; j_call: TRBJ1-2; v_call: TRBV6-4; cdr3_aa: CASRPVPGGYGYTF; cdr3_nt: TGTGCCAGCAGGCCGGTTCCAGGGGGCTATGGCTACACCTTC
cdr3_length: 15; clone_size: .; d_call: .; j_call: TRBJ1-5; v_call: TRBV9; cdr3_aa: CASSVAPSPNQPQHF; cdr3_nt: TGTGCCAGCAGCGTAGCTCCCTCTCCAAATCAGCCCCAGCATTTT
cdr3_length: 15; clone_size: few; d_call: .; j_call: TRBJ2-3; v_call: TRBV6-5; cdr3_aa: CASSYSFTKPDTQYF; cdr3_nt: TGTGCCAGCAGTTACTCGTTTACTAAGCCAGATACGCAGTATTTT
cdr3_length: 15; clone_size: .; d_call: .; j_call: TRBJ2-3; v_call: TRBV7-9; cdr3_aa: CASSLVASSTDTQYF; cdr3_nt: TGTGCCAGCAGCTTAGTTGCCTCCTCTACAGATACGCAGTATTTT
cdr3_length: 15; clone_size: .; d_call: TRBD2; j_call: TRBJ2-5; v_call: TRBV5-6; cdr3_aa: CASSSTSGDQETQYF; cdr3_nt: TGTGCCAGCAGCAGCACTAGCGGGGATCAAGAGACCCAGTACTTC
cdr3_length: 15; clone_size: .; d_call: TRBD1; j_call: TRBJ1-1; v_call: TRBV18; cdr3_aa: CASSPGQAMNTEAFF; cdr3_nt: TGTGCCAGCTCACCAGGACAGGCCATGAACACTGAAGCTTTCTTT
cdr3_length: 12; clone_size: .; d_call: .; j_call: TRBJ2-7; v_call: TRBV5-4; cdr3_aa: CASSLGRGEQYF; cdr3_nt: TGTGCCAGCAGCTTAGGCAGGGGCGAGCAGTACTTC
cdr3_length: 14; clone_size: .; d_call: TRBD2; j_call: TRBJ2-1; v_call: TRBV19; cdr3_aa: CATNPGLARNEQFF; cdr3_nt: TGTGCCACCAATCCGGGACTAGCGCGTAATGAGCAGTTCTTC